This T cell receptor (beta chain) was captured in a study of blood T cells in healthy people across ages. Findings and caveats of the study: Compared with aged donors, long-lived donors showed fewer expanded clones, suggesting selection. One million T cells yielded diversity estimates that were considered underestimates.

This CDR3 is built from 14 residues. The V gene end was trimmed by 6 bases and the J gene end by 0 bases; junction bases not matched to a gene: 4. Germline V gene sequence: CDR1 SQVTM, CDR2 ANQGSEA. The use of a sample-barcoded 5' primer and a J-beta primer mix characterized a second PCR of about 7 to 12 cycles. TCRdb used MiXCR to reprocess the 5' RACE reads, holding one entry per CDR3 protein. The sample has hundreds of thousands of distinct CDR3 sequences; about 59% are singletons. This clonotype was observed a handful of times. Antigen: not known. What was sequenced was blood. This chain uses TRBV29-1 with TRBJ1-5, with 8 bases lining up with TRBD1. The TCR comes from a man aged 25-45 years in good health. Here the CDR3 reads CSVRTGISNQPQHF. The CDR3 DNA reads TGCAGCGTCAGGACAGGGATTAGCAATCAGCCCCAGCATTTT.